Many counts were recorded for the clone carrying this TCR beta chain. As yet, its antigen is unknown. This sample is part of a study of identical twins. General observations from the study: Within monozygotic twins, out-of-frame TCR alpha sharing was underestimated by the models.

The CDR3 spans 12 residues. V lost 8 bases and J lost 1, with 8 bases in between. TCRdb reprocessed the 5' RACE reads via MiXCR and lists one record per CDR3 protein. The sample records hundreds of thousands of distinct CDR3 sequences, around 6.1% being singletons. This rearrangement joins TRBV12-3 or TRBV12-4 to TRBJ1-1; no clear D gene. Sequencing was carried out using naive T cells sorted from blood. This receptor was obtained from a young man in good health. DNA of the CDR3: TGTGCCAGCTCCCGGGAGAACACTGAAGCTTTCTTT. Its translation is CASSRENTEAFF.